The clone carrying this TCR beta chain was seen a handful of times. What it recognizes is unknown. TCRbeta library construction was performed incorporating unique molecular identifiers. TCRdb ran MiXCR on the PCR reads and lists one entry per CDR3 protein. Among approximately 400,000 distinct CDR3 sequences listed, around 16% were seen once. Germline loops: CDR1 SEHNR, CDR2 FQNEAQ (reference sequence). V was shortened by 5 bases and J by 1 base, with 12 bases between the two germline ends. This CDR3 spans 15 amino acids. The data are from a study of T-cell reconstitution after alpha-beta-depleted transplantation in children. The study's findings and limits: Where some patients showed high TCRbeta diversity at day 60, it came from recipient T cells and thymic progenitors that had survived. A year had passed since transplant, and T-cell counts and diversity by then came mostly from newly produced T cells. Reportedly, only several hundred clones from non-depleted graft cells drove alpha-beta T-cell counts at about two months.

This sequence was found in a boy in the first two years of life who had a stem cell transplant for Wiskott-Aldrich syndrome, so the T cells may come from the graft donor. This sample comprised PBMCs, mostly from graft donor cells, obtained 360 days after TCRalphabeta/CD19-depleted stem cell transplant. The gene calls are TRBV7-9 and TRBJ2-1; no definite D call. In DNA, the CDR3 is TGTGCCAGCAGCACTCGTCCGGGTTCCTACAATGAGCAGTTCTTC. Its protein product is CASSTRPGSYNEQFF.